This passage covers 29 T cell receptor beta chains from one sample sequenced in a study of blood T cell repertoires in COVID-19 (dated by TCRdb to the early 2020s). Library preparation was by the immunoSEQ multiplex PCR assay. TCRdb limited this immuneACCESS table to in-frame rearrangements with V and J called. A share of clones is missing; checked studies link under half to unresolved V genes, and the rest is unexplained. Within this sample are 150,000 to 200,000 clones, with about 81% of them counted one time only. Of the sample, more than 7.5% is held by the ten largest clones. Sequencing was performed on peripheral blood. All receptors derive from a woman aged 70-85 years with acute or convalescent COVID-19.

The V and J genes are TRBV7-9 and TRBJ1-1; a possible D gene is TRBD1 (5 bases). CDR1 and CDR2 (germline): SEHNR, FQNEAQ (reference sequence). This CDR3 has 14 amino acids. Trimming stripped 5 bases from V and 0 bases from J, with 10 bases between. Here the CDR3 reads CASSPGGVNTEAFF. The CDR3 region has the DNA TGTGCCAGCAGCCCGGGGGGAGTGAACACTGAAGCTTTCTTT.

V and J are TRBV5-1 and TRBJ1-3, with a tentative D call TRBD1 (6 bases). V shed 3 bases and J shed 6 bases, with 13 bases lying between them. Germline-derived CDR1 and CDR2 are SGHRS and YFSETQ. The CDR3 has 14 residues. The CDR3 sequence: CASSSTPGANTIYF. For the CDR3, the DNA is TGCGCCAGCAGCTCGACCCCAGGGGCAAACACCATATATTTT.

The genes are TRBV28 and TRBJ2-1; 10 bases agree with TRBD2. J gave up 5 bases and V 3 bases, and 4 bases lay outside the gene matches. Germline CDR1 is MDHEN and CDR2 is SYDVKM. The CDR3 consists of 15 residues. DNA for the CDR3: TGTGCCAGCAGTTTGGCACTAGCGGGAAACAATGAGCAGTTCTTC. It encodes CASSLALAGNNEQFF.

The chain has TRBV29-1 and TRBJ1-2, with 8 bases lining up with TRBD1. Looked up from germline, CDR1 is SQVTM and CDR2 is ANQGSEA. This CDR3 has 13 amino acids. With 7 bases clipped from V and 5 bases from J, the junction kept 9 bases outside the gene matches. CDR3 loop: CSGTTGARYGYTF. CDR3 sequence (DNA): TGCAGCGGGACGACAGGGGCGCGGTATGGCTACACCTTC.

This clone was seen a few times. Other DNA sequences in this specimen translate into the identical CDR3. The V call is TRBV19, the J call TRBJ2-1; TRBD2 matches at 12 bases. CDR3 length: 15 amino acids. Germline V gene sequence: CDR1 LNHDA, CDR2 SQIVND (reference sequence). The V gene end was trimmed by 1 base and the J gene end by 7 bases; junction bases not matched to a gene: 2. As DNA, the CDR3 is TGTGCCAGTAGTATAGGGCTAGCGGGAGGGAATGAGCAGTTCTTC. This codes for CASSIGLAGGNEQFF.

The chain recombines TRBV6-9 with TRBJ2-5, with 10 bases fitting TRBD1. The CDR3 is 20 residues long. The germline gives CDR1 MNHGY, CDR2 SVAAGI. Trimming at V came to 4 bases and at J to 3 bases, leaving 20 bases not matched to a gene. CDR3 residues: CASSLRSRTGGWNMEETQYF. DNA of the CDR3: TGTGCCAGCAGTTTACGAAGCCGGACAGGGGGATGGAATATGGAAGAGACCCAGTACTTC.

The rearrangement links TRBV2 to TRBJ2-2; 10 bases agree with TRBD1. The germline V gene encodes CDR1 SNHLY and CDR2 FYNNEI. Trimming took 7 bases from V and 5 from J; bases not matched to a gene: 7. The CDR3 contains 15 residues. The chain's CDR3 is CASKMRTGGTGELFF. The CDR3 DNA is TGTGCCAGCAAAATGAGGACAGGGGGGACCGGGGAGCTGTTTTTT.

The chain joins TRBV6-5 to TRBJ2-7, with D hard to call. CDR1 MNHEY and CDR2 SVGAGI come from the germline V gene. V was cut by 0 bases and J by 0 bases, with 9 bases left in between. This CDR3 contains 15 residues. The CDR3 protein is CASSYSSDFSYEQYF. For the CDR3, the DNA is TGTGCCAGCAGTTACTCGAGTGACTTCTCCTACGAGCAGTACTTC.

The chain is built from TRBV15 and TRBJ2-1; 7 bases align to TRBD2. Germline CDR1 is LNHNV and CDR2 is YYDKDF (reference sequence). This CDR3 is 15 amino acids long. Trimming removed 8 bases from V and 3 bases from J; junction bases left unmatched: 10. In nucleotides, the CDR3 is TGTGCCACCCGGTCTAGCGGCGGAGTCTACAATGAGCAGTTCTTC. Encoded protein: CATRSSGGVYNEQFF.

The chain is built from TRBV30 and TRBJ1-2; 9 bases map to TRBD1. Germline CDR1 reads GTSNPN; CDR2 reads SVGIG (reference sequence). The V gene end was trimmed by 2 bases and the J gene end by 5 bases; junction bases not matched to a gene: 12. The CDR3 consists of 16 residues. DNA for the CDR3: TGTGCCTGGAGTCCGGGACAGGGTTACCGGAGGTATGGCTACACCTTC. It translates to CAWSPGQGYRRYGYTF.

This chain connects TRBV5-4 to TRBJ2-3; possibly TRBD2 for D (5 bases). The CDR3 contains 14 residues. The V end was cut by 1 base, the J end by 3 bases, with 9 bases between. The germline V gene has CDR1 SGHNT and CDR2 YYREEE (reference sequence). This CDR3 reads CASSLQSGTDTQYF. CDR3 nucleotides: TGTGCCAGCAGCTTGCAGAGCGGTACAGATACGCAGTATTTT.

This chain connects TRBV7-9 to TRBJ2-5, with D maybe TRBD1 (5 bases). Germline V gene data show CDR1 as SEHNR and CDR2 as FQNEAQ (reference sequence). Between the trimmed V and J ends, which lost 5 bases and 1 base, there was a span of 8 bases. CDR3 length: 13 residues. CDR3 residues: CASSQDTQETQYF. The CDR3 nucleotides read TGTGCCAGCAGCCAGGACACCCAAGAGACCCAGTACTTC.

There are a few counts of this clone. V and J are TRBV28 and TRBJ1-5, with D tentatively TRBD1 (5 bases). Germline CDR1 and CDR2: MDHEN and SYDVKM. The CDR3 covers 14 residues. Trimming removed 7 bases from V and 5 bases from J, with 15 bases in between. The CDR3 nucleotides are TGTGCCAGCACGTTGGCCGCGGGACATCAGCCCCAGCATTTT. It translates to CASTLAAGHQPQHF.

This clone has only a few counts. The rearrangement joins TRBV30 to TRBJ1-2; D may be TRBD1 (5 bases). CDR3 length equals 12 residues. V was trimmed by 8 bases and J by 2 bases, leaving 12 bases between them. The germline gives CDR1 GTSNPN, CDR2 SVGIG (reference sequence). The CDR3 is CAGSSGNYGYTF. CDR3 bases: TGTGCCGGCTCCTCAGGGAACTATGGCTACACCTTC.

This chain uses TRBV28 with TRBJ1-1; D is perhaps TRBD1 (6 bases). The V gene lost 8 bases and the J gene lost 6 bases, with 10 bases spanning the gap. CDR1 and CDR2 (germline): MDHEN, SYDVKM. This CDR3 comprises 11 residues. The CDR3 nucleotides read TGTGCCAGCGTGAAGGGGGCTGAAGCTTTCTTT. It translates to CASVKGAEAFF.

This sequence joins TRBV7-2 and TRBJ2-1; the D gene is possibly TRBD2 (7 bases). CDR1 is SGHTA and CDR2 is FQGNSA in the germline V gene. Trimming took off 1 base at V and 0 bases at J, with 10 bases between the two ends. The CDR3 runs to 16 residues. In DNA form, the CDR3 reads TGTGCCAGCAGCTTAGGGGGGGGGCGCTCCTACAATGAGCAGTTCTTC. This encodes CASSLGGGRSYNEQFF.

A note on this clone: Its ends do not fully match the called genes, so a read error is possible. The chain links TRBV3-1 (or the pseudogene TRBV3-2) to TRBJ2-2, with D possibly matching TRBD1 (5 bases). Germline CDR1 and CDR2: LGHDT and YNNKEL (reference sequence). The CDR3 is 15 residues long. The CDR3 sequence: CASSKDRLRTGELFF. DNA for the CDR3: TGTGCCAGCAGCAAAGACAGACTCCGAACCGGGGAGCTGTTTTTT.

A note on this clone: The same CDR3 also results from other DNA sequences found in this sample. The chain employs TRBV7-2 and TRBJ1-1, with unresolved D. V was trimmed by 1 base and J by 5 bases, leaving 11 bases between them. The CDR3 extends over 14 amino acids. CDR1 is SGHTA, CDR2 FQGNSA, per germline. The CDR3 sequence: CASSLERVRTEAFF. Written as DNA, the CDR3 is TGTGCCAGCAGCTTAGAGCGGGTGCGGACTGAAGCTTTCTTT.

The rearrangement joins TRBV5-1 to TRBJ1-1, with D possibly matching TRBD1 (6 bases). V lost 0 bases and J 1 base, leaving 16 bases between the germline ends. The germline CDR1 and CDR2 sequences are SGHRS and YFSETQ. This CDR3 is built from 17 residues. As DNA, the CDR3 is TGCGCCAGCAGCTTGGACAGGGATCCATGGACGAACACTGAAGCTTTCTTT. Its translation is CASSLDRDPWTNTEAFF.

This clone was seen a handful of times. The chain carries TRBV7-2 and TRBJ2-1; tentatively, D is TRBD1 (5 bases). Germline V CDR1 and CDR2: SGHTA, FQGNSA. V lost 2 bases, J lost 8 bases, and 13 bases lay in between. This CDR3 spans 14 amino acids. CDR3 DNA sequence: TGTGCCAGCAGCTTATACCAGGGTCGGGATGAGCAGTTCTTC. This sequence encodes CASSLYQGRDEQFF.

V gene TRBV24-1 combines with J gene TRBJ1-2; a weak D match, TRBD1 (5 bases). The CDR3 length is 13 residues. Germline CDR1 reads KGHDR; CDR2 reads SFDVKD. The V end was cut by 5 bases, the J end by 8 bases, with 14 bases between. In DNA form, the CDR3 reads TGTGCCACCAGTGCATGGACAAACTCAGGCTACACCTTC. It translates to CATSAWTNSGYTF.

The chain links TRBV10-3 to TRBJ1-1; D unclear. The CDR3 extends over 13 amino acids. The germline gives CDR1 ENHRY, CDR2 SYGVKD. Trimming removed 2 bases from V and 3 bases from J, with 7 bases in between. The CDR3 DNA sequence: TGTGCCATCAGTGAGGGCATGGACACTGAAGCTTTCTTT. Amino acid sequence: CAISEGMDTEAFF.

V and J are TRBV5-6 and TRBJ2-7, with TRBD2 matching over 8 bases. Trimming at V came to 0 bases and at J to 3 bases, leaving 5 bases not matched to a gene. The CDR3 spans 15 residues. Germline lookup yields CDR1 SGHDT and CDR2 YYEEEE. CDR3 bases: TGTGCCAGCAGCTTGGGTGGTACTAGCGGCTACGAGCAGTACTTC. Amino acid sequence: CASSLGGTSGYEQYF.

The gene calls are TRBV29-1 and TRBJ2-1, with 9 bases matching TRBD1. V trimming: 7 bases; J trimming: 5 bases; junction bases outside the gene matches: 9. The length of the CDR3 is 14 residues. CDR1 and CDR2 (germline): SQVTM, ANQGSEA. The CDR3: CSGTDRGIHNEQFF. The CDR3 coding sequence is TGCAGCGGGACCGACAGGGGGATCCACAATGAGCAGTTCTTC.

The genes are TRBV19 and TRBJ1-6; 8 bases map to TRBD1. V dropped 6 bases and J dropped 7; count of bases not matched to a gene: 5. The CDR3 covers 14 residues. From germline, CDR1 is LNHDA and CDR2 SQIVND (reference sequence). The CDR3 DNA reads as TGTGCCAGTAGCGGGACAGGAAGGAATTCACCCCTCCACTTT. Protein: CASSGTGRNSPLHF.

This chain joins TRBV18 and TRBJ1-2, with 9 bases lining up with TRBD1. J was trimmed by 2 bases and V by 4 bases; bases with no gene match: 8. The CDR3 totals 16 residues. Germline CDR1 is KGHSH and CDR2 is LQKENI. This chain's CDR3 is CASSQDRGTPNYGYTF. The DNA of the CDR3 is TGTGCCAGCTCACAGGACAGGGGAACCCCAAACTATGGCTACACCTTC.

The CDR3 here is CASSLSAGGTETQYF. The CDR3 region has the DNA TGTGCCAGCAGCTTGTCAGCGGGGGGGACTGAGACCCAGTACTTC. The chain has TRBV5-4 and TRBJ2-5; TRBD2 agrees at 10 bases. Unmatched junction bases numbered 5, after V lost 1 base and J lost 5 bases. The CDR3 sequence is 15 residues long. CDR1 is SGHNT, CDR2 YYREEE, per germline (reference sequence).

The chain recombines TRBV5-1 with TRBJ2-6; D not resolved. Trimming removed 3 bases from V and 0 bases from J, with 10 bases in between. CDR1 SGHRS and CDR2 YFSETQ come from the germline V gene. The length of the CDR3 is 16 residues. CDR3 sequence reads: CASSSYSSSGANVLTF. CDR3 nucleotide sequence: TGCGCCAGCAGCTCGTACAGCTCCTCTGGGGCCAACGTCCTGACTTTC. The entire variable domain, with the rest obtained from reference TRBV5-1 and TRBJ2-6, is as follows: KAGVTQTPRYLIKTRGQQVTLSCSPISGHRSVSWYQQTPGQGLQFLFEYFSETQRNKGNFPGRFSGRQFSNSRSEMNVSTLELGDSALYLCASSSYSSSGANVLTFGAGSRLTVL.

The chain recombines TRBV19 with TRBJ2-3; 10 bases map to TRBD2. The trim removed 7 bases at V and 0 bases at J, leaving 7 bases unmatched. Per germline, CDR1 LNHDA and CDR2 SQIVND (reference sequence). The CDR3 extends over 16 amino acids. DNA of the CDR3: TGTGCCAGTACCCCGGGACTAGCGCCTAGCACAGATACGCAGTATTTT. Amino acids: CASTPGLAPSTDTQYF.